The rows below give T cell receptor beta chains drawn from one sample of a study of T cells after yellow fever vaccination. Each CDR3 protein is one row after TCRdb ran MiXCR on the 5' RACE reads. The repertoire includes 68,000 or so distinct CDR3 sequences, more than 6.5% of them detected once, and approximately 35% sits in the top ten. The sample consisted of CD8+ T cells sorted from PBMCs, taken 35 to 50 days after the first yellow fever vaccination. These receptors originate from a man younger than 30 who received the YFV17D yellow fever vaccine. Each CDR3 is given with its conserved first and last residue. The order of the fields is D gene, clone size, V gene, J gene, CDR3 DNA, CDR3 protein. A D gene is named only where the DNA matches it firmly. Size values are once, few and many counts, or a class for expanded clones, and some rows have none.

d_gene: .
abundance: .
v_gene: TRBV7-8
j_gene: TRBJ2-1
CDR3nt: TGTGCCAGCAGCTTGGGGAGGAGAGGGAATGAGCAGTTCTTC
CDR3aa: CASSLGRRGNEQFF

d_gene: .
abundance: many
v_gene: TRBV14
j_gene: TRBJ2-3
CDR3nt: TGTGCCAGCAGCCTATGGCGGGACGACCTCACAGATACGCAGTATTTT
CDR3aa: CASSLWRDDLTDTQYF

d_gene: TRBD2
abundance: many
v_gene: TRBV4-3
j_gene: TRBJ2-5
CDR3nt: TGCGCCAGCAGCCAAGAGTTCGCGGGGGGGCCAGAGACCCAGTACTTC
CDR3aa: CASSQEFAGGPETQYF

d_gene: .
abundance: once
v_gene: TRBV12-3/TRBV12-4
j_gene: TRBJ1-4
CDR3nt: TGTGCCTCCCTGGAGGGGGGAAAACCGTTTTTT
CDR3aa: CASLEGGKPFF

d_gene: TRBD2
abundance: many
v_gene: TRBV4-2
j_gene: TRBJ2-3
CDR3nt: TGTGCCAGCAGCCCCGCGACTAGCGGGGGGGCAGATACGCAGTATTTT
CDR3aa: CASSPATSGGADTQYF

d_gene: .
abundance: .
v_gene: TRBV20-1
j_gene: TRBJ2-7
CDR3nt: TGCTGCGCCACAACCCGGGACCCTGTTACACAGGGCGTTCGGCAGTACTTC
CDR3aa: CCATTRDPVTQGVRQYF

d_gene: .
abundance: many
v_gene: TRBV29-1
j_gene: TRBJ1-2
CDR3nt: TGCAGCGTTGTGCCTTCTGGGGGTATCGTTTATGGCTACACCTTC
CDR3aa: CSVVPSGGIVYGYTF

d_gene: .
abundance: many
v_gene: TRBV15
j_gene: TRBJ1-2
CDR3nt: TGTGCCACCAGCAGAGTCGGAGAGCGCAACTATGGCTACACCTTC
CDR3aa: CATSRVGERNYGYTF

d_gene: TRBD2
abundance: medium-sized
v_gene: TRBV27
j_gene: TRBJ2-1
CDR3nt: TGTGCCAGCAGTCTAAGCGGGGGCCCAGCCAATGAGCAGTTCTTC
CDR3aa: CASSLSGGPANEQFF

d_gene: .
abundance: few
v_gene: TRBV10-3
j_gene: TRBJ2-5
CDR3nt: TGTGCCATCAGGGGGGCAGGGAAACTCTCTGCGATGGAGACCCAGTACTTC
CDR3aa: CAIRGAGKLSAMETQYF

d_gene: TRBD2
abundance: many
v_gene: TRBV5-5
j_gene: TRBJ2-3
CDR3nt: TGTGCCAGCAGCTTGCCTAGCGGGGGCACAGATACGCAGTATTTT
CDR3aa: CASSLPSGGTDTQYF

d_gene: TRBD2
abundance: many
v_gene: TRBV9
j_gene: TRBJ2-4
CDR3nt: TGTGCCAGCAGCGTCCAACCGGCGGGGGGGCCGAGGGACATTCAGTACTTC
CDR3aa: CASSVQPAGGPRDIQYF

d_gene: .
abundance: medium-sized
v_gene: TRBV4-2
j_gene: TRBJ1-2
CDR3nt: TGTGCCAGCAGCCAAGAAGTTTGGCGCGGAGGCTACACCTTC
CDR3aa: CASSQEVWRGGYTF

d_gene: TRBD1
abundance: few
v_gene: TRBV7-9
j_gene: TRBJ2-5
CDR3nt: TGTGCCAGCAGCCCGGGACAGTCCGAGACCCAGTACTTC
CDR3aa: CASSPGQSETQYF

d_gene: TRBD1
abundance: many
v_gene: TRBV29-1
j_gene: TRBJ2-2
CDR3nt: TGCAGCGTGCTCCAGGGGGACACCGGGGAGCTGTTTTTT
CDR3aa: CSVLQGDTGELFF

d_gene: TRBD1
abundance: many
v_gene: TRBV12-3/TRBV12-4
j_gene: TRBJ2-6
CDR3nt: TGTGCCAGCAGTTTAGAGGACAGGGTGGGGGCCAACGTCCTGACTTTC
CDR3aa: CASSLEDRVGANVLTF

d_gene: .
abundance: few
v_gene: TRBV27
j_gene: TRBJ1-5
CDR3nt: TGTGCCACCTCGCCCTGGGAACGATATCAGCCCCAGCATTTT
CDR3aa: CATSPWERYQPQHF

d_gene: TRBD1
abundance: few
v_gene: TRBV18
j_gene: TRBJ2-1
CDR3nt: TGTGCCAGCGCTCCGGGACAGGGAGGGTATGAGCAGTTCTTC
CDR3aa: CASAPGQGGYEQFF

d_gene: .
abundance: many
v_gene: TRBV4-1
j_gene: TRBJ2-3
CDR3nt: TGCGCCAGCGGGGGACAACAGGGAAAGCCAGATACGCAGTATTTT
CDR3aa: CASGGQQGKPDTQYF

d_gene: .
abundance: many
v_gene: TRBV4-1
j_gene: TRBJ2-7
CDR3nt: TGCGCCAGCAGCCAAGAACAGGACTACGAGCAGTACTTC
CDR3aa: CASSQEQDYEQYF

d_gene: .
abundance: .
v_gene: TRBV27
j_gene: TRBJ2-3
CDR3nt: TGTGCCTGCAGTTCCGGGTTCTGGGGTAGCACAGATACGCAGTATTTT
CDR3aa: CACSSGFWGSTDTQYF

d_gene: TRBD2
abundance: few
v_gene: TRBV29-1
j_gene: TRBJ2-7
CDR3nt: TGCAGCGTGACCGGGACTAGGGGATACGAGCAGTACTTC
CDR3aa: CSVTGTRGYEQYF

d_gene: TRBD2
abundance: .
v_gene: TRBV7-2
j_gene: TRBJ2-2
CDR3nt: TGTGCCAGCAGCTTTCCCTCGGGGGGGAAGAACACCGGGGAGCTGTTTTTT
CDR3aa: CASSFPSGGKNTGELFF

d_gene: .
abundance: many
v_gene: TRBV4-3
j_gene: TRBJ2-6
CDR3nt: TGCGCCAGCAGCCAACCCGAGGGCTCTGGGGCCAACGTCCTGACTTTC
CDR3aa: CASSQPEGSGANVLTF

d_gene: TRBD2
abundance: many
v_gene: TRBV6-5
j_gene: TRBJ2-1
CDR3nt: TGTGCCAGCAGTTCGACTAGCGGTATCCACAATGAGCAGTTCTTC
CDR3aa: CASSSTSGIHNEQFF

d_gene: .
abundance: many
v_gene: TRBV29-1
j_gene: TRBJ2-2
CDR3nt: TGCAGCGTTGAGGGGGGACTGAACACCGGGGAGCTGTTTTTT
CDR3aa: CSVEGGLNTGELFF

d_gene: TRBD1
abundance: many
v_gene: TRBV7-9
j_gene: TRBJ2-1
CDR3nt: TGTGCCAGCAGCTTTGGGGACAGGGTCCTCAATGAGCAGTTCTTC
CDR3aa: CASSFGDRVLNEQFF

d_gene: .
abundance: many
v_gene: TRBV29-1
j_gene: TRBJ1-1
CDR3nt: TGCAGCGCTCAGGCCTTGGGGGACGCTGAAGCTTTCTTT
CDR3aa: CSAQALGDAEAFF

d_gene: TRBD1
abundance: many
v_gene: TRBV7-8
j_gene: TRBJ1-1
CDR3nt: TGTGCCAGCAGCCCCGGACAGGGACCCACTGAAGCTTTCTTT
CDR3aa: CASSPGQGPTEAFF

d_gene: .
abundance: many
v_gene: TRBV12-3/TRBV12-4
j_gene: TRBJ2-3
CDR3nt: TGTGCCAGCAGTTCAGATACGCAGTATTTT
CDR3aa: CASSSDTQYF

d_gene: TRBD1
abundance: many
v_gene: TRBV5-5
j_gene: TRBJ1-2
CDR3nt: TGTGCCAGCAGCTTGGAGGAGGGGGCCCCCCATGGCTACACCTTC
CDR3aa: CASSLEEGAPHGYTF

d_gene: .
abundance: many
v_gene: TRBV6-2/TRBV6-3
j_gene: TRBJ2-1
CDR3nt: TGTGCCAGCAGTTACCAGGGGACCTACAATGAGCAGTTCTTC
CDR3aa: CASSYQGTYNEQFF

d_gene: TRBD1
abundance: few
v_gene: TRBV7-2
j_gene: TRBJ2-2
CDR3nt: TGTGCCAGCACCGACCGGGGACAGGCTGACACCGGGGAGCTGTTTTTT
CDR3aa: CASTDRGQADTGELFF

d_gene: TRBD1
abundance: .
v_gene: TRBV27
j_gene: TRBJ2-7
CDR3nt: TGTGCCAGCCACGGGACAGGTCCTTCTCACGAGCAGTACTTC
CDR3aa: CASHGTGPSHEQYF

d_gene: .
abundance: many
v_gene: TRBV6-5
j_gene: TRBJ1-1
CDR3nt: TGTGCCAGCAGTTGGACGAGCACTGAAGCTTTCTTT
CDR3aa: CASSWTSTEAFF

d_gene: TRBD1
abundance: many
v_gene: TRBV14
j_gene: TRBJ2-1
CDR3nt: TGTGCCAGCAGCCAACCTTTTATCGACAGGGGGGCCTACAATGAGCAGTTCTTC
CDR3aa: CASSQPFIDRGAYNEQFF

d_gene: .
abundance: many
v_gene: TRBV29-1
j_gene: TRBJ1-5
CDR3nt: TGCAGCGTTGATAAAGAGGAGGGGCCGCTTCAGCCCCAGCATTTT
CDR3aa: CSVDKEEGPLQPQHF

d_gene: TRBD1
abundance: many
v_gene: TRBV7-9
j_gene: TRBJ2-2
CDR3nt: TGTGCCAGCTCGCCGGGACAGGACACCGGGGAGCTGTTTTTT
CDR3aa: CASSPGQDTGELFF

d_gene: .
abundance: many
v_gene: TRBV29-1
j_gene: TRBJ2-1
CDR3nt: TGCAGCGAGACTCACAGCTCCTACAATGAGCAGTTCTTC
CDR3aa: CSETHSSYNEQFF

d_gene: .
abundance: many
v_gene: TRBV7-9
j_gene: TRBJ2-1
CDR3nt: TGTGCCAGCAGCTTTAGTAGCGAGCAGTTCTTC
CDR3aa: CASSFSSEQFF

d_gene: .
abundance: many
v_gene: TRBV9
j_gene: TRBJ1-3
CDR3nt: TGTGCCAGCAGCGCGTGGGCAGGATCTGGAAACACCATATATTTT
CDR3aa: CASSAWAGSGNTIYF

d_gene: .
abundance: few
v_gene: TRBV5-1
j_gene: TRBJ1-1
CDR3nt: TGCGCCAGCAGCTTGCTGGGGGACCGCGTAACGGGCGCTGAAGCTTTCTTT
CDR3aa: CASSLLGDRVTGAEAFF

d_gene: TRBD1
abundance: many
v_gene: TRBV4-1
j_gene: TRBJ1-4
CDR3nt: TGCGCCAGCAGCCCGTACTACAGGGGGTCTAATGAAAAACTGTTTTTT
CDR3aa: CASSPYYRGSNEKLFF

d_gene: TRBD1
abundance: few
v_gene: TRBV30
j_gene: TRBJ2-7
CDR3nt: TGTGCCGCAGACAGGGGCTATGAGCAGTACTTC
CDR3aa: CAADRGYEQYF

d_gene: .
abundance: many
v_gene: TRBV6-5
j_gene: TRBJ1-1
CDR3nt: TGTGCCAGCAGTTACTCGGGAGACCCTGAAGCTTTCTTT
CDR3aa: CASSYSGDPEAFF

d_gene: .
abundance: many
v_gene: TRBV7-2
j_gene: TRBJ2-3
CDR3nt: TGTGCCAGCAGCTTACTAGATTCAGATACGCAGTATTTT
CDR3aa: CASSLLDSDTQYF

d_gene: .
abundance: many
v_gene: TRBV10-3
j_gene: TRBJ2-3
CDR3nt: TGTGCCATCAGTGCGGCTCAAGGGCTTGAGGATACGCAGTATTTT
CDR3aa: CAISAAQGLEDTQYF

d_gene: TRBD2
abundance: many
v_gene: TRBV5-1
j_gene: TRBJ2-1
CDR3nt: TGCGCCAGCAGCTTGTATGCTAGCGGGGGGAATGAGCAGTTCTTC
CDR3aa: CASSLYASGGNEQFF

d_gene: TRBD1
abundance: many
v_gene: TRBV6-1
j_gene: TRBJ1-2
CDR3nt: TGTGCCAGCAGGTCCAGGGGGACAACTTATGGCTACACCTTC
CDR3aa: CASRSRGTTYGYTF

d_gene: TRBD1
abundance: many
v_gene: TRBV29-1
j_gene: TRBJ2-7
CDR3nt: TGCAGCGTTGAATGGGACAGTTCCTACGAGCAGTACTTC
CDR3aa: CSVEWDSSYEQYF

d_gene: .
abundance: many
v_gene: TRBV4-1
j_gene: TRBJ2-3
CDR3nt: TGCGCCAGCAGCCTGATAGGGGTCTCTAACACAGATACGCAGTATTTT
CDR3aa: CASSLIGVSNTDTQYF

d_gene: .
abundance: many
v_gene: TRBV5-5
j_gene: TRBJ1-1
CDR3nt: TGTGCCAGCAGCCCTGGCCCTCCGGGTGGCACTGAAGCTTTCTTT
CDR3aa: CASSPGPPGGTEAFF

d_gene: .
abundance: many
v_gene: TRBV4-1
j_gene: TRBJ2-5
CDR3nt: TGCGCCAGCAGCCAAGTTTGGACCCCACAAGAGACCCAGTACTTC
CDR3aa: CASSQVWTPQETQYF

d_gene: TRBD1
abundance: few
v_gene: TRBV25-1
j_gene: TRBJ2-7
CDR3nt: TGTGCCAGCAGTGAATCCCAGGGGGAGAGATGGTACGAGCAGTACTTC
CDR3aa: CASSESQGERWYEQYF

d_gene: .
abundance: few
v_gene: TRBV23-1
j_gene: TRBJ2-3
CDR3nt: TGCGCCTGGGGAGGGGGGTTCACAGATACGCAGTATTTT
CDR3aa: CAWGGGFTDTQYF